This T cell receptor beta chain is from a study of radiation and T cells in renal cell carcinoma. Study background: Nephrectomy followed 15 Gy stereotactic body radiation by 4 weeks.

The table came from immunoSEQ multiplex PCR; TCRdb's copy has only in-frame clones and leaves some out. The sample has some 95,000 clones; approximately 86% are singletons. On this clone itself: Antigen: not known.

Sample time point: baseline pretreatment blood. The treatment here: 15 Gy SBRT to primary tumor, nephrectomy 4 weeks later. Serial blood draws occurred at baseline and 2 and 4 weeks post-SBRT. The V end was cut by 10 bases, the J end by 6 bases, with 15 bases between. Germline V lookup: CDR1 ENHRY, CDR2 SYGVKD. The CDR3 extends over 12 amino acids. Study results and caveats: From baseline, blood top tumor clonotypes peaked at 2 weeks post-radiation.

The origin of this receptor is a man in his fifties with renal cell carcinoma. The V gene is TRBV10-3, the J gene TRBJ1-2; weak D call: TRBD1 (5 bases). The sequenced sample was blood, obtained from a patient whose treatment included radiotherapy and nephrectomy. The CDR3 nucleotides are TGTGCCACCGCCGAGGCGGGGGATGGCTACACCTTC. The encoded protein is CATAEAGDGYTF.